Listed below are T cell receptor beta chains from one sample, sequenced in a study of shared clonotypes between healthy human individuals. This table comes from immunoSEQ multiplex PCR, and its TCRdb copy is limited to in-frame clones, with some not included. The sample yields about 2.5 million clones, around 90% seen once. What was sequenced was naive CD4+ T cells from PBMCs. These receptors came from a man between 18 and 35 years old in good health. Some clones in this sample may be carry-over from other donors' samples. CDR3s leave out the opening cysteine and the closing phenylalanine or tryptophan.

v_gene | len | CDR3aa
TRBV15 | 14 | ATSRARFGANTEAF
TRBV19 | 11 | ASSGGLRNTIY
TRBV7-9 | 12 | ASRQGQAEETQY
TRBV2 | 10 | ASTHEAGELF
TRBV4-3 | 13 | ASSQAQQGADGYT
TRBV10-2 | 13 | ASSDRLAANYEQY
TRBV5-4 | 15 | ASSRQLAGASPYEQY
TRBV11-2 | 12 | ASSPGFPNEKLF
TRBV25-1 | 13 | ASSGARGKNTEAF
TRBV2 | 11 | ATGQDAGETQY
TRBV28 | 18 | ASSLWTSGPEKAHGNIQY
TRBV4-2 | 12 | ASSQDRGFYEQY
TRBV6-1 | 9 | ASNQGYEQY
TRBV5-8 | 12 | ASSRGQGADEQY
TRBV28 | 14 | ASSSAIDRDTGELF
TRBV28 | 13 | ASSTGQGAGDTQY
TRBV7-3 | 12 | ASSLTGTYNEQF
TRBV27 | 13 | ASSPGQGAREKLF
TRBV15 | 15 | ATSRDPYSSSTDTQY
TRBV29-1 | 11 | SVEVSGTTEAF
TRBV5-1 | 12 | ASRRTGGSYEQY
TRBV7-9 | 12 | ASSLVTAGGEQY
TRBV5-5 | 12 | ASSRTSGTYEQY
TRBV5-1 | 11 | ASSIRETYEQY
TRBV10-3 | 13 | AISARQGSNYGYT
TRBV7-2 | 12 | ASSLAPGPFEAF
TRBV5-6 | 12 | ASSLLAGGGEQF
TRBV2 | 13 | ATQRGTPYTDTQY
TRBV7-3 | 12 | ASSLNGQGETQY
TRBV5-1 | 13 | ASSLGNGHYNEQF
TRBV19 | 11 | ASSPGSGNTIY
TRBV5-1 | 12 | ASSLVKDTGELF
TRBV15 | 13 | ATSRVLGQNTEAF
TRBV6-5 | 13 | ASSPRTSGSDEQF
TRBV28 | 14 | ASSFYSLAGANVLT
TRBV7-9 | 12 | ASSLGPGDTEAF
TRBV20-1 | 9 | SAGSNQPQH
TRBV1 | 15 | TSSQDHRDGHYNEQF
TRBV9 | 13 | ASSVVGSPYNEQF
TRBV7-2 | 14 | ASSLGTVNMRTEAF
TRBV7-3 | 11 | ASSLTRTGELF
TRBV10-3 | 13 | AISEIYPGGDEQF
TRBV11-2 | 11 | ASSPETSGTEY
TRBV5-4 | 14 | ASSPGGTRASREQY
TRBV25-1 | 11 | ASSEAVGRPLH